This section outlines one T cell receptor (beta chain) sequence together with its context. The data were obtained in a study of blood T cell repertoires in COVID-19. The data were produced by immunoSEQ multiplex PCR, yet TCRdb's version contains in-frame clones alone and is incomplete. The data contain fewer than 400,000 clones, 70% to 90% of them singletons. The specimen was PBMCs or T cells enriched from blood (not recorded which). This TCR was recovered from a man younger than 45 who had recovered from COVID-19.

Here the CDR3 reads CASCEQENTEAFF. The CDR3 nucleotides read TGTGCCAGCTGTGAGCAAGAGAACACTGAAGCTTTCTTT. The gene calls are TRBV9 and TRBJ1-1; D is uncertain. CDR3 length: 13 amino acids. The V and J ends lost 7 bases and 1 base respectively, with 11 bases between them. From germline, CDR1 is SGDLS and CDR2 YYNGEE.